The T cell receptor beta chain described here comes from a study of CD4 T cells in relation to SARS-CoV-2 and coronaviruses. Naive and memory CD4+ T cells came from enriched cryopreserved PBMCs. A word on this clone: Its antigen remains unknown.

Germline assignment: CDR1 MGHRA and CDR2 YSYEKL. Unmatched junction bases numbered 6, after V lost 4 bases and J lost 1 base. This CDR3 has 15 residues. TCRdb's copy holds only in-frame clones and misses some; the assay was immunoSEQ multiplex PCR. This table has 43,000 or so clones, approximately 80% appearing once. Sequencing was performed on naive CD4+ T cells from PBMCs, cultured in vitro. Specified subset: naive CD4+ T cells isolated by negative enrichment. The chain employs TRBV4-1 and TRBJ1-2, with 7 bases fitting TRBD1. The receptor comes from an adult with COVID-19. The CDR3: CASSRETGINYGYTF. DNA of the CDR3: TGCGCCAGCAGCCGAGAGACAGGGATTAACTATGGCTACACCTTC.